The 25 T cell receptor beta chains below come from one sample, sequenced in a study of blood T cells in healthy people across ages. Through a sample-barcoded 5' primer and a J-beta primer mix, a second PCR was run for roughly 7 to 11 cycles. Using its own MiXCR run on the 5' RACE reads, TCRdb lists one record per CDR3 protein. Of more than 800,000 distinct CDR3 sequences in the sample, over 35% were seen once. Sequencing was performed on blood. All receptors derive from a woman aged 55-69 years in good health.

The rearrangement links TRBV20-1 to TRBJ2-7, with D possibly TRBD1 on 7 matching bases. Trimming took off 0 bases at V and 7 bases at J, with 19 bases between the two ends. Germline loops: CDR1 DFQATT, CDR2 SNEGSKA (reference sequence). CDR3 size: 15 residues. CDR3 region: CSARDFARQGGEQYF. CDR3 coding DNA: TGCAGTGCTAGAGATTTCGCCCGACAGGGAGGAGAGCAGTACTTC.

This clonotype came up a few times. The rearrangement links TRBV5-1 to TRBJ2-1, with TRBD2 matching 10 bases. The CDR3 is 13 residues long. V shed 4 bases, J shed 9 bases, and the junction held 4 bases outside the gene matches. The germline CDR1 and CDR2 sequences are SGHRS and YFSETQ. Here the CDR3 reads CASSPLAGGEQFF. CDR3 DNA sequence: TGCGCCAGCAGCCCCTTAGCGGGAGGTGAGCAGTTCTTC. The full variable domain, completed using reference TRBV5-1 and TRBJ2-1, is KAGVTQTPRYLIKTRGQQVTLSCSPISGHRSVSWYQQTPGQGLQFLFEYFSETQRNKGNFPGRFSGRQFSNSRSEMNVSTLELGDSALYLCASSPLAGGEQFFGPGTRLTVL.

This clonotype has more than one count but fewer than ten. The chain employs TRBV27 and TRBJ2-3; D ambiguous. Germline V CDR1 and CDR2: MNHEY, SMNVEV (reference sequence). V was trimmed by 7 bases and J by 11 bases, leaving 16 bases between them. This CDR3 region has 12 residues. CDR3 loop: CASTPRVGKQYF. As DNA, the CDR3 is TGTGCCAGCACCCCAAGGGTGGGTAAGCAGTATTTT.

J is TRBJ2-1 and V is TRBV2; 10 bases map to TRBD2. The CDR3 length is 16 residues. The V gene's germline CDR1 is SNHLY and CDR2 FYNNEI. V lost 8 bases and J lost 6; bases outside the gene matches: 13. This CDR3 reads CASQVTGLAGANEQFF. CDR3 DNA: TGTGCCAGCCAAGTGACCGGCCTAGCGGGAGCCAATGAGCAGTTCTTC.

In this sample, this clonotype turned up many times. The CDR3 sequence: CASSPRWANQETQYF. In nucleotides, the CDR3 is TGTGCCAGCAGCCCCCGGTGGGCCAACCAAGAGACCCAGTACTTC. The chain has TRBV7-2 and TRBJ2-5; no clear D. This CDR3 is built from 15 residues. With 5 bases removed from V and 0 bases from J, the gap between germline ends came to 13 bases. The germline gives CDR1 SGHTA, CDR2 FQGNSA.

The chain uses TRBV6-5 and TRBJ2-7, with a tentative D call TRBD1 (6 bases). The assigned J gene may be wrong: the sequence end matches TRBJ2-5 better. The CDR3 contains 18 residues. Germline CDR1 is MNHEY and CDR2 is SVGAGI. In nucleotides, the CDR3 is TGTGCCAGCAGTTACATTCCCACCCTACAGGGTAGGGGGAAGACCCAGTACTTC. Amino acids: CASSYIPTLQGRGKTQYF.

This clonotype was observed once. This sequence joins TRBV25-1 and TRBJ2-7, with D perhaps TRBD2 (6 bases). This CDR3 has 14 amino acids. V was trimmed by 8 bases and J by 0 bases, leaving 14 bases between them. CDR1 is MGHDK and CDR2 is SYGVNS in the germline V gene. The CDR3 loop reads CASRSGGGSYEQYF. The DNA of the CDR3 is TGTGCCAGCCGCAGTGGGGGAGGCTCCTACGAGCAGTACTTC.

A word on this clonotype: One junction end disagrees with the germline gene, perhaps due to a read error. The CDR3: CASSLDGKRFF. The CDR3 bases are TGCGCCAGCAGTCTGGATGGGAAACGGTTTTTT. The chain combines TRBV5-1 with TRBJ1-4, with D unresolved. The CDR3 spans 11 residues. Germline-derived CDR1 and CDR2 are SGHRS and YFSETQ.

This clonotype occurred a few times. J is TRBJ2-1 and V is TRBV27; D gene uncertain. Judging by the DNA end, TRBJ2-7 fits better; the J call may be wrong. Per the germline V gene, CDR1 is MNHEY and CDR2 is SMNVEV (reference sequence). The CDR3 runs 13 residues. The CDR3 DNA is TGTGCCAGCAGTTCTCTTTCGGCCTACGAGCAGTACTTC. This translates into CASSSLSAYEQYF.

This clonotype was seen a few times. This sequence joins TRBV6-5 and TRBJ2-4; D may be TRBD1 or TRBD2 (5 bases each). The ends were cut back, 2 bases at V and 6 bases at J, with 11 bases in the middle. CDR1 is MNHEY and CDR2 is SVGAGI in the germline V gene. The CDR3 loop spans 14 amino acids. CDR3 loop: CASSYGGEGNIQYF. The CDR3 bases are TGTGCCAGCAGTTACGGGGGAGAAGGAAACATTCAGTACTTC.

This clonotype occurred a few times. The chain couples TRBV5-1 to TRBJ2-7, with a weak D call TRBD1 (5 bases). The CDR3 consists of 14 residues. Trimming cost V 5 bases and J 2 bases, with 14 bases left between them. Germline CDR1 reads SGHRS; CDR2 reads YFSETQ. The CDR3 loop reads CASSTGLDTYEQYF. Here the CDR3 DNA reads TGCGCCAGCAGTACAGGTCTTGATACCTACGAGCAGTACTTC.

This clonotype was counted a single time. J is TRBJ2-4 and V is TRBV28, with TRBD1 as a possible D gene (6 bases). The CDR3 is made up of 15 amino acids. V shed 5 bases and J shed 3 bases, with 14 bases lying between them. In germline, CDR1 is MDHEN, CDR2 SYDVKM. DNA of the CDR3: TGTGCCAGCAGTCCTCAGGGGCAGGTCAAAAACATTCAGTACTTC. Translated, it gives CASSPQGQVKNIQYF.

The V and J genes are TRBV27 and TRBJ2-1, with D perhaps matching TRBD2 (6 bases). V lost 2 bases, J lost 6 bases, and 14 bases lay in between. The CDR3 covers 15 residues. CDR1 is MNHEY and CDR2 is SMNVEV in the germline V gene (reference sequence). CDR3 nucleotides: TGTGCCAGCAGTTTAGGGCTAGCGAGAGTCAATGAGCAGTTCTTC. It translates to CASSLGLARVNEQFF.

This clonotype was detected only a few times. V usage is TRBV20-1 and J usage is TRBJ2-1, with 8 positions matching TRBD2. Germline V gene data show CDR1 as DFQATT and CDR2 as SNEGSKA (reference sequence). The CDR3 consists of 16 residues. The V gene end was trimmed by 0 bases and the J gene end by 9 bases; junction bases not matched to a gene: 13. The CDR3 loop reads CSAREVLSSAGGEQFF. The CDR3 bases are TGCAGTGCTAGAGAGGTTCTGAGTAGCGCGGGAGGTGAGCAGTTCTTC.

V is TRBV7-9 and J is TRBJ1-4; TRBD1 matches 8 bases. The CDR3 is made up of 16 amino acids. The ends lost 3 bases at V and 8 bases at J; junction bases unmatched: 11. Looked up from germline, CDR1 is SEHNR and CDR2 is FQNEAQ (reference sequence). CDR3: CASSLEKTGVNEKLFF. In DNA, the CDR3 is TGTGCCAGCAGCTTGGAGAAGACAGGGGTTAACGAAAAACTGTTTTTT. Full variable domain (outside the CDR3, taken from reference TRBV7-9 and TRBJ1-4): DTGVSQNPRHKITKRGQNVTFRCDPISEHNRLYWYRQTLGQGPEFLTYFQNEAQLEKSRLLSDRFSAERPKGSFSTLEIQRTEQGDSAMYLCASSLEKTGVNEKLFFGSGTQLSVL.

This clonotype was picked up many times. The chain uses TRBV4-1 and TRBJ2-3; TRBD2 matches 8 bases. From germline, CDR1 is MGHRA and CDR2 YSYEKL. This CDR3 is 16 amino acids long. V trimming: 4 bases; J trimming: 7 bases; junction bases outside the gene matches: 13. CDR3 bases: TGCGCCAGCAGCCCCCAGGGAGCGGGAGCCATAAATACGCAGTATTTT. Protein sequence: CASSPQGAGAINTQYF.

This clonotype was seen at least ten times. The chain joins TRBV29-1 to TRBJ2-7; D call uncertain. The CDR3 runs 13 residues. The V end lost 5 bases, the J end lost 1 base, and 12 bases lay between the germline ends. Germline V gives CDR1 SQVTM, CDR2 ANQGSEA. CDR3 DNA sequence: TGCAGCGTTAGGACCCTCCTTTCCTACGAGCAGTACTTC. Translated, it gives CSVRTLLSYEQYF.

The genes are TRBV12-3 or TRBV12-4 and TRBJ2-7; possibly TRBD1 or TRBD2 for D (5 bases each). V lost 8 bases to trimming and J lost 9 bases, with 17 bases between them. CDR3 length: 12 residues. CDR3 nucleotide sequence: TGTGCCAGCCGTCCCTGGGGGAGAGGGCAGTACTTC. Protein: CASRPWGRGQYF.

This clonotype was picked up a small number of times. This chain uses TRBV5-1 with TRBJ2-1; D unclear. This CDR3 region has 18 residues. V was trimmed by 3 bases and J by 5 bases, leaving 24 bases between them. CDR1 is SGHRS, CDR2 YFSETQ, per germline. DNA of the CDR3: TGCGCCAGCAGCTGGGTTCGGAACGACCGCATTGACGACAATGAGCAGTTCTTC. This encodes CASSWVRNDRIDDNEQFF. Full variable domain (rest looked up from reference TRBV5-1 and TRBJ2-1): KAGVTQTPRYLIKTRGQQVTLSCSPISGHRSVSWYQQTPGQGLQFLFEYFSETQRNKGNFPGRFSGRQFSNSRSEMNVSTLELGDSALYLCASSWVRNDRIDDNEQFFGPGTRLTVL.

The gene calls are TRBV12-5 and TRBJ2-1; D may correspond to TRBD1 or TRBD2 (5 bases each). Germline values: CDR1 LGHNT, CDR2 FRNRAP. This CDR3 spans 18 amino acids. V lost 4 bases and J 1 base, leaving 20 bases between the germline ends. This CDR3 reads CASGSRPLGTTSYNEQFF. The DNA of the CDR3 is TGTGCTAGTGGTTCGCGACCATTAGGGACGACATCCTACAATGAGCAGTTCTTC.

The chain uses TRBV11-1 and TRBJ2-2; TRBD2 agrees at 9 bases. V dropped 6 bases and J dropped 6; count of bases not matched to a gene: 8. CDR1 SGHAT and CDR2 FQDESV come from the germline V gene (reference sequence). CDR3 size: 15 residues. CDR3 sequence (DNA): TGTGCCAGCAGTTATAGCGGGAGTAGCGCCGGGGAGCTGTTTTTT. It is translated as CASSYSGSSAGELFF.

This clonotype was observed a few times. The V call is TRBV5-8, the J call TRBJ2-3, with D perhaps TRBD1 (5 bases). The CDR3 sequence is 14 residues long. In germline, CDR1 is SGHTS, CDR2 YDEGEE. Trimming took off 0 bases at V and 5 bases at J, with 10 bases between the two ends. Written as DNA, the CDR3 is TGTGCCAGCAGCTTGGACCCCACAGGAGATACGCAGTATTTT. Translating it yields CASSLDPTGDTQYF.

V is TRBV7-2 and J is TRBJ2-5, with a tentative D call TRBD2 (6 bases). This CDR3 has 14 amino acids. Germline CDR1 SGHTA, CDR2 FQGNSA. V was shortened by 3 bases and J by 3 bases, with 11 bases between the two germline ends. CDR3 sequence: CASSFMRGEETQYF. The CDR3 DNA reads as TGTGCCAGCAGCTTTATGCGGGGCGAAGAGACCCAGTACTTC.

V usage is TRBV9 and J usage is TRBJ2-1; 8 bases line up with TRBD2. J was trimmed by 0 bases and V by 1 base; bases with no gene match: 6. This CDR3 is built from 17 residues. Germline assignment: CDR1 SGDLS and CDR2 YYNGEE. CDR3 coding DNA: TGTGCCAGCAGCGTAAACCAGCGGGAGAGCTCCTACAATGAGCAGTTCTTC. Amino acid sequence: CASSVNQRESSYNEQFF.

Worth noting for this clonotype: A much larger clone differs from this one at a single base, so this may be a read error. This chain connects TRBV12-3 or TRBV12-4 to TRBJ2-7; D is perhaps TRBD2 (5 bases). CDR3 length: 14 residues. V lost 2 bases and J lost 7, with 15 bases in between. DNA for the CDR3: TGTGCCAGCAGTTTAACTAGTCCCTACAATGAGCAGTACTTC. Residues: CASSLTSPYNEQYF.